This is a list of T cell receptor beta chains from one sample in a study of cytomegalovirus exposure and HLA in healthy donors. Generated by immunoSEQ multiplex PCR, the TCRdb table keeps only in-frame clones and is missing some. The sample has about 140,000 clones, approximately 73% seen once. The sequenced sample consisted of PBMCs. Receptor source: a human donor in good health. The CDR3 runs from the conserved cysteine through the conserved F or W. A D gene is named only where the DNA matches it firmly. Clone size is stated in some rows and not others, as once, few, many or a class when expanded.

d_call j_call v_call clone_size cdr3_nt cdr3_aa
TRBD2 TRBJ2-3 TRBV7-8 few TGTGCCAGCAGCTTACGGCTAGCGGGAGGGACAGATACGCAGTATTTT CASSLRLAGGTDTQYF
- TRBJ2-7 TRBV19 - TGTGCCAGTAGCGTGGACAGCTGGGAAGCCTACGAGCAGTACTTC CASSVDSWEAYEQYF
- TRBJ2-1 TRBV19 - TGTGCCAGTAGAGGAGGGGGGGCGTCTCAAAATGAGCAGTTCTTC CASRGGGASQNEQFF
- TRBJ2-3 TRBV5-6 - TGTGCCAGCAGCTTAGGAGGGGGAGGGACGCAGTATTTT CASSLGGGGTQYF
- TRBJ1-1 TRBV6-6 - TGTGCCAGCAGTTACTCGTTACTGGGGCTGAGAGCTTTCTTT CASSYSLLGLRAFF
TRBD2 TRBJ2-3 TRBV28 - TGTGCCAGCAGCAACCCCTATGGACTAGCTGACACAGATACGCAGTATTTT CASSNPYGLADTDTQYF
TRBD2 TRBJ2-1 TRBV2 - TGTGCCAGCAGTGCTAGCGGGGGCCATTACAATGAGCAGTTCTTC CASSASGGHYNEQFF
- TRBJ2-3 TRBV12-5 - TGTGCTAGTGGTTTGGGACCCCCGGGAACAGATACGCAGTATTTT CASGLGPPGTDTQYF
- TRBJ2-5 TRBV5-4 few TGTGCCAGCAGGCTAGCGCCCGAAGAGACCCAGTACTTC CASRLAPEETQYF
TRBD1 TRBJ2-7 TRBV4-1 once TGCGCCAGCACCGGGACAGGGTTCGAGCAGTACTTC CASTGTGFEQYF
TRBD1 TRBJ2-1 TRBV6-5 once TGTGCCAGCAGTTACGGGACAGGGGAATCCTACAATGAGCAGTTCTTC CASSYGTGESYNEQFF
- TRBJ1-2 TRBV9 few TGTGCCTCTAATTTGGGGGAGGGCTATGGCTACACCTTC CASNLGEGYGYTF
- TRBJ1-5 TRBV28 - TGTGCCAGCAGCCACTCAACGGGACTCAGTAATCAGCCCCAGCATTTT CASSHSTGLSNQPQHF
- TRBJ2-5 TRBV30 - TGTGCCTGGAGTGGAGTCAACCAAGAGACCCAGTACTTC CAWSGVNQETQYF
TRBD1 TRBJ1-1 TRBV27 - TGTGCCAGCAGTCCAGCAATCGACCTGGGACAGTTCACTGAAGCTTTCTTT CASSPAIDLGQFTEAFF
- TRBJ1-2 TRBV7-6 - TGTGCCAGCAGCTTAGCACCAGGGTATGCCGATGGCTACACCTTC CASSLAPGYADGYTF
TRBD1 TRBJ1-5 TRBV5-1 - TGCGCCAGCAGCTTGGATGGGACAGATCAGCCCCAGCATTTT CASSLDGTDQPQHF
- TRBJ1-2 TRBV18 - TGTGCCAGCTCACCTCAGGACGGCGGAGGTGGGTACACCTTC CASSPQDGGGGYTF
TRBD1 TRBJ2-7 TRBV11-2 once TGTGCCAGCAGCGGAAGGACAGGGGGCATCGAGCAGTACTTC CASSGRTGGIEQYF
- TRBJ2-6 TRBV7-8 - TGTGCCAGCAGCAGGGGATCTGGGGCCAACGTCCTGACTTTC CASSRGSGANVLTF
TRBD2 TRBJ2-3 TRBV7-6 - TGTGCCAGCAGCCAAAACCACGGGACTAGCGGGAGTGTCGCAGATACGCAGTATTTT CASSQNHGTSGSVADTQYF
- TRBJ1-5 TRBV5-8 - TGTGCCAGCAGCTTTGCAGTTTATAGCAATCAGCCCCAGCATTTT CASSFAVYSNQPQHF
- TRBJ2-1 TRBV4-2 - TGTGCCAGCAGCCAAGTTTCTGAGTACAATGAGCAGTTCTTC CASSQVSEYNEQFF
- TRBJ2-1 TRBV10-1 - TGCGCCAGCAGTGAATGGCCAGGCAACAATGAGCAGTTCTTC CASSEWPGNNEQFF
TRBD2 TRBJ2-7 TRBV2 - TGTGCCAGCAAGCGAGCGGGACGCTACGAGCAGTACTTC CASKRAGRYEQYF
- TRBJ2-1 TRBV2 - TGTGCCAGCAGCCTCTCCTCTCCAGCGTACAATGAGCAGTTCTTC CASSLSSPAYNEQFF
- TRBJ1-2 TRBV2 few TGTGCCAGCAGTGAGGGCAGAAACTATGGCTACACCTTC CASSEGRNYGYTF
TRBD1 TRBJ1-6 TRBV4-1 - TGCGCCAGCAGCCGCGGACAGGGGGTCAGATCCTATAATTCACCCCTCCACTTT CASSRGQGVRSYNSPLHF
TRBD2 TRBJ2-3 TRBV5-1 - TGCGCCAGCAGCTGGAATAGCGGGAGGGCCGATTCTCCTACAGATACGCAGTATTTT CASSWNSGRADSPTDTQYF
TRBD1 TRBJ1-2 TRBV18 - TGTGCCAGCTCACCTAGGGACAGGGGAGACGGCTACACCTTC CASSPRDRGDGYTF
- TRBJ1-1 TRBV7-9 few TGTGCCAGCAGCTTGGACTGGATGAACACTGAAGCTTTCTTT CASSLDWMNTEAFF
TRBD1 TRBJ2-2 TRBV25-1 - TGTGCCAGCAGTGACACCCCGGGACAGGGGGGGACCGGGGAGCTGTTTTTT CASSDTPGQGGTGELFF
- TRBJ1-1 TRBV5-4 - TGTGCCAGCAATTGGGGGGGGGCGAACACTGAAGCTTTCTTT CASNWGGANTEAFF
- TRBJ1-2 TRBV6-1 - TGTGCCAGCAGTCAGGGAGGGGCGAGTCTTGGGGGCTACACCTTC CASSQGGASLGGYTF
- TRBJ1-3 TRBV28 - TGTGCCAGCAGTCCAACAGGGTTCTCTGGAAACACCATATATTTT CASSPTGFSGNTIYF
TRBD1 TRBJ1-2 TRBV2 - TGTGCCAGCAGTAGACCGGGACAGGGTAACTATGGCTACACCTTC CASSRPGQGNYGYTF
TRBD2 TRBJ2-5 TRBV28 - TGTGCCAGCGCGGGGGGCTCTGGAGGGACCCAGTACTTC CASAGGSGGTQYF
- TRBJ2-5 TRBV7-8 - TGTGCCAGCAGCTTAGCTCCGACGGGGAAGAAGGAGACCCAGTACTTC CASSLAPTGKKETQYF
TRBD1 TRBJ2-7 TRBV29-1 - TGCAGCGTAACACAGGGGGCGTACGAGCAGTACTTC CSVTQGAYEQYF
TRBD1 TRBJ2-2 TRBV19 - TGTGCCAGTAGTAAATTAACCCCGGGACAGGGAGGAACCGGGGAGCTGTTTTTT CASSKLTPGQGGTGELFF
- TRBJ2-7 TRBV6-6 - TGTGCCAGCAGTTCTTACTACGAGCAGTACTTC CASSSYYEQYF
- TRBJ2-7 TRBV7-3 - TGTGCCAGCAGCTTAGTAACCTACGAGCAGTACTTC CASSLVTYEQYF
- TRBJ2-3 TRBV7-8 - TGTGCCAGCAGCTTATCCCGGCGGGATACGCAGTATTTT CASSLSRRDTQYF
TRBD2 TRBJ2-1 TRBV4-1 - TGCGCCAGCAGCCAAGACTCTCTAGGACTAGAGCCCTACAATGAGCAGTTCTTC CASSQDSLGLEPYNEQFF
TRBD1 TRBJ2-5 TRBV15 - TGTGCCACCAGCAGGCGGGGAACAGGGGGCATAGAGACCCAGTACTTC CATSRRGTGGIETQYF
- TRBJ2-7 TRBV10-3 - TGTGCCATCAGTGAGTCAATCACAGGCCGAACCTACGAGCAGTACTTC CAISESITGRTYEQYF
- TRBJ2-5 TRBV2 - TGTGCCAGCAGTGATCGGGAGACCCAGTACTTC CASSDRETQYF
- TRBJ2-1 TRBV20-1 - TGCAGTGCTCGGTCTATTGAGCAGTTCTTC CSARSIEQFF
TRBD2 TRBJ2-7 TRBV19 - TGTGCCAGTAGTATGGTAGGCGGGAGTTCGTACGAGCAGTACTTC CASSMVGGSSYEQYF
- TRBJ2-5 TRBV28 - TGTGCCAGCAGCCAAATGGGGGGGCCGGGAGAGACCCAGTACTTC CASSQMGGPGETQYF
TRBD1 TRBJ1-2 TRBV30 - TGTGCCTGGTCCGGGACAGTCGATAACTATGGCTACACCTTC CAWSGTVDNYGYTF